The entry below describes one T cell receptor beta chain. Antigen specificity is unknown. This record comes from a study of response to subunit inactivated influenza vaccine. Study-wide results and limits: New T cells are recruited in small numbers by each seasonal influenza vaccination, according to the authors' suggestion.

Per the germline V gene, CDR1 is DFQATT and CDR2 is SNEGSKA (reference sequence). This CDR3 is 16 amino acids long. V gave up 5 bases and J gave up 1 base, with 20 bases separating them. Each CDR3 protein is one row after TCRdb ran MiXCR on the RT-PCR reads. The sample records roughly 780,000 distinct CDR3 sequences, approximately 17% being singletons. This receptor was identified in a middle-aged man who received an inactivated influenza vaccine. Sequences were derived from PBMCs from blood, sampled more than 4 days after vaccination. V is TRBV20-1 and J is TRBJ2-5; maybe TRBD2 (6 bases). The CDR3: CSAPNGGRWIQETQYF. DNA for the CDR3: TGCAGTGCTCCCAACGGGGGACGATGGATCCAAGAGACCCAGTACTTC.